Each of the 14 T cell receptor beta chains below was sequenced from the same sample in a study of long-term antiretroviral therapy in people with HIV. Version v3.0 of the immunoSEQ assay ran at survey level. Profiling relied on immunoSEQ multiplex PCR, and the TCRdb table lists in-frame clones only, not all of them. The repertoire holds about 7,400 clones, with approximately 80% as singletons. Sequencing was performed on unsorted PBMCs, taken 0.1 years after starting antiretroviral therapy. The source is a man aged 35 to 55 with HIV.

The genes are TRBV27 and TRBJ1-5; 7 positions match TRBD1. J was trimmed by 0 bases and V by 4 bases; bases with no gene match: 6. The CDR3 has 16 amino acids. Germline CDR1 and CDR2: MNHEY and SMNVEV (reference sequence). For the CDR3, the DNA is TGTGCCAGCAGTTCAAAACAGGGGAGTAGCAATCAGCCCCAGCATTTT. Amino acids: CASSSKQGSSNQPQHF.

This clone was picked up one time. The CDR3 is CASGPGQGSTEAFF. In nucleotides, the CDR3 is TGCGCCAGCGGCCCAGGACAGGGCAGCACTGAAGCTTTCTTT. The V call is TRBV5-1, the J call TRBJ1-1; TRBD1 agrees at 8 bases. Germline CDR1 SGHRS, CDR2 YFSETQ. Trimming took 7 bases from V and 4 from J; bases not matched to a gene: 9. This CDR3 is 14 amino acids long.

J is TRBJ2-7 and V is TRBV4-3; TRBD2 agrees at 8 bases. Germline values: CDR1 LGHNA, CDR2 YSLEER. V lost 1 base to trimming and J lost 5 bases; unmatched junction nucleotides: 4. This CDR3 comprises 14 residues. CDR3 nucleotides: TGCGCCAGCAGCCAAGGGCGGGGGGTCAACGAGCAGTACTTC. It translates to CASSQGRGVNEQYF.

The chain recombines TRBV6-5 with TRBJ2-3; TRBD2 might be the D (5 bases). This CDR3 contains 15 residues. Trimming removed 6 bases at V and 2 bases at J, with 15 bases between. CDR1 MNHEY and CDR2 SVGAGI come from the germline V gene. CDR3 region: CASRKTRPHTDTQYF. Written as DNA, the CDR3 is TGTGCCAGCAGGAAAACTAGGCCCCACACAGATACGCAGTATTTT.

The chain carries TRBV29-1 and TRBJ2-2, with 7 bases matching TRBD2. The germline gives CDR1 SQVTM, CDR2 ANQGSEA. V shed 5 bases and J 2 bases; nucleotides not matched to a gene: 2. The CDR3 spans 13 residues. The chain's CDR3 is CSVPGGNTGELFF. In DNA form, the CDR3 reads TGCAGCGTTCCGGGGGGAAACACCGGGGAGCTGTTTTTT.

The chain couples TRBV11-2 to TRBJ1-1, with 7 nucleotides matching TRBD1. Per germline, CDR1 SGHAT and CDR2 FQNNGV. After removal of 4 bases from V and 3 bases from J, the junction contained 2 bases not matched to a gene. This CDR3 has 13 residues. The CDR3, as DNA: TGTGCCAGCAGCTCCGGACAGGACACTGAAGCTTTCTTT. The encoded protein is CASSSGQDTEAFF.

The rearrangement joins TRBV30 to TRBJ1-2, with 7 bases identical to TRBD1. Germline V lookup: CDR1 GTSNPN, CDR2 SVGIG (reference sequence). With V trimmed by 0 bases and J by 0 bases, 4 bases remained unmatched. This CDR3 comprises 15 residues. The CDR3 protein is CAWSVRQGANYGYTF. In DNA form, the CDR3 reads TGTGCCTGGAGTGTACGGCAGGGGGCTAACTATGGCTACACCTTC.

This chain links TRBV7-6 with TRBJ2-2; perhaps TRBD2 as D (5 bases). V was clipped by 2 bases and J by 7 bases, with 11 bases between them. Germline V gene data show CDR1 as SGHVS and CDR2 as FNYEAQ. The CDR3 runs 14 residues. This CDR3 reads CASSLRADGGELFF. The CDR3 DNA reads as TGTGCCAGCAGCTTACGAGCGGATGGCGGGGAGCTGTTTTTT.

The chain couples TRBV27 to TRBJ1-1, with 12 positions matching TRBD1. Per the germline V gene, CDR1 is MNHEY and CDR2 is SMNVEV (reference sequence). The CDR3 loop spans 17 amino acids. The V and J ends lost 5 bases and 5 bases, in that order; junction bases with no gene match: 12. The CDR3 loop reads CASSTRDRGRRDTEAFF. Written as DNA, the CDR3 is TGTGCCAGCAGTACCCGGGACAGGGGGCGACGTGATACTGAAGCTTTCTTT.

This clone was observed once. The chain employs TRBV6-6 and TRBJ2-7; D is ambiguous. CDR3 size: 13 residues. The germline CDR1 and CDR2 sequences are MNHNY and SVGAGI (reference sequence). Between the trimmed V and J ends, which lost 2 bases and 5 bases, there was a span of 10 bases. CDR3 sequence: CASSYNIAHEQYF. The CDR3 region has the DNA TGTGCCAGCAGTTACAATATAGCCCACGAGCAGTACTTC.

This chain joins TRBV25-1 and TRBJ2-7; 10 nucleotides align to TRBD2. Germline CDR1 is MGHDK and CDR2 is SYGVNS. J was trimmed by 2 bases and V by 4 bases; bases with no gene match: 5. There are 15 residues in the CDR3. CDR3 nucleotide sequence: TGTGCCAGCAGTGGACTAGCGGGCCTTCCCTACGAGCAGTACTTC. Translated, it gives CASSGLAGLPYEQYF.

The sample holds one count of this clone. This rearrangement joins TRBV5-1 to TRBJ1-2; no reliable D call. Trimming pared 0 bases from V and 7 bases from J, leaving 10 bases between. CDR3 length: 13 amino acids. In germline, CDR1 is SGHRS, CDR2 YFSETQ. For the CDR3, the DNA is TGCGCCAGCAGCTTGGGTTCCACACCTGGCTACACCTTC. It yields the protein CASSLGSTPGYTF.

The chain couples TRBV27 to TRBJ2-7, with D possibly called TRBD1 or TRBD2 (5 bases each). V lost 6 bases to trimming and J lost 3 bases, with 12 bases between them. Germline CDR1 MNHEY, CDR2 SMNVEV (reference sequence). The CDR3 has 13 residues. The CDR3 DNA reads TGTGCCAGCAGCCTGGGACCGCTCTACGAGCAGTACTTC. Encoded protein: CASSLGPLYEQYF.

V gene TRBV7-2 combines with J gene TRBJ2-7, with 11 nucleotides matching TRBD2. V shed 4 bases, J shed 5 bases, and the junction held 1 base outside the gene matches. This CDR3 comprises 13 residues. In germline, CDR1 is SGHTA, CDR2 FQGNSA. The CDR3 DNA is TGTGCCAGCAGCTCTAGCGGGGGGAACGAGCAGTACTTC. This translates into CASSSSGGNEQYF.